The sequence of this TCR beta chain was determined in a study of T-cell memory formation after mild COVID-19. V lost 3 bases to trimming and J lost 8 bases; unmatched junction nucleotides: 9. The CDR3 is 15 residues long. Germline V gives CDR1 DFQATT, CDR2 SNEGSKA (reference sequence). In TCRdb, the 5' RACE reads were re-called with MiXCR into one record per CDR3 protein. The profile shows under 300,000 distinct CDR3 sequences, 8% to 9% of them singletons. This receptor was identified in a man aged 18 to 30 who had mild COVID-19 (a few samples of this study predate the infection). Cell type and time point are not known. The chain is built from TRBV20-1 and TRBJ2-1; 11 nucleotides align to TRBD2. Specimen: PBMCs or a T cell subset sorted from them (not recorded which). CDR3 loop: CSASPASGGMYEQFF. DNA of the CDR3: TGCAGTGCTAGCCCGGCTAGCGGGGGGATGTATGAGCAGTTCTTC.